Presented here are 21 T cell receptor beta chains from one specimen sequenced in a study of PD-1 blockade in classical Hodgkin lymphoma. The assay was immunoSEQ multiplex PCR, and TCRdb's table has in-frame clones only and misses some. The sample carries 25,000 to 35,000 clones, approximately 80% recorded once. As to time point: cycle 4 day 1 (C4D1), after 6 weeks of nivolumab. Brentuximab vedotin exposure varied, and every patient relapsed after autologous stem cell transplantation. From thawed PBMCs, CD4+ T cells were purified using magnetic negative selection. This material consisted of CD4+ T cells from blood, taken before the fourth cycle of nivolumab. Source of these receptors: a human donor with classical Hodgkin lymphoma.

The V and J genes are TRBV5-4 and TRBJ2-3; the match to TRBD1 covers 8 bases. This CDR3 has 13 amino acids. Germline CDR1 and CDR2: SGHNT and YYREEE (reference sequence). The junction had 2 bases not matched to a gene; V was cut back by 4 bases and J by 4 bases. CDR3 bases: TGTGCCAGCAGCCCAGGGGGCGCAGATACGCAGTATTTT. This gives the protein CASSPGGADTQYF.

The chain couples TRBV5-5 to TRBJ1-2, with D maybe TRBD1 (6 bases). CDR1 SGHKS and CDR2 YYEKEE come from the germline V gene (reference sequence). The V end lost 4 bases, the J end lost 8 bases, and 15 bases lay between the germline ends. CDR3 length equals 13 residues. The CDR3 is CASSAIQGGGYTF. The CDR3 DNA follows: TGTGCCAGCAGCGCCATACAGGGCGGAGGCTACACCTTC.

This clone was observed a handful of times. The rearrangement joins TRBV5-1 to TRBJ1-2; possibly TRBD1 for D (5 bases). The germline V gene has CDR1 SGHRS and CDR2 YFSETQ. This CDR3 comprises 14 residues. The germline V and J ends were trimmed by 5 bases and 5 bases, with 16 bases remaining between them. The CDR3 sequence is CASRTGTDVYGYTF. CDR3 in DNA: TGCGCCAGCAGGACCGGGACCGATGTTTATGGCTACACCTTC.

The V and J genes are TRBV6-5 and TRBJ1-2; 9 bases agree with TRBD1. The CDR3 runs 14 residues. Germline V gives CDR1 MNHEY, CDR2 SVGAGI. J was trimmed by 7 bases and V by 5 bases; bases with no gene match: 8. CDR3 sequence reads: CASSAPGQGFGYTF. CDR3 nucleotides: TGTGCCAGCAGTGCCCCGGGACAGGGATTTGGCTACACCTTC.

By sample share, this clone is medium-sized. The chain links TRBV27 to TRBJ1-6; D gene unclear. The germline V gene encodes CDR1 MNHEY and CDR2 SMNVEV (reference sequence). Trimming took off 4 bases at V and 2 bases at J, with 6 bases between the two ends. The CDR3 totals 14 residues. Here the CDR3 reads CASSYLTYNSPLHF. The CDR3 DNA reads TGTGCCAGCAGTTACCTAACCTATAATTCACCCCTCCACTTT.

This chain links TRBV5-4 with TRBJ2-7, with TRBD1 as a possible D gene (6 bases). CDR1 and CDR2 (germline): SGHNT, YYREEE (reference sequence). The V end was cut by 5 bases, the J end by 7 bases, with 25 bases between. The CDR3 loop spans 16 amino acids. The CDR3: CASSPSGDKGSREQYF. The DNA of the CDR3 is TGTGCCAGCAGTCCCTCCGGGGACAAGGGATCGAGGGAGCAGTACTTC.

This chain joins TRBV5-1 and TRBJ1-5; TRBD1 might be the D (5 bases). The V gene's germline CDR1 is SGHRS and CDR2 YFSETQ. CDR3 size: 15 residues. Trimming pared 0 bases from V and 4 bases from J, leaving 11 bases between. Here the CDR3 DNA reads TGCGCCAGCAGCTTGGAAACCGGGGGAAATCAGCCCCAGCATTTT. Protein product: CASSLETGGNQPQHF.

The gene calls are TRBV2 and TRBJ2-1; D is possibly TRBD2 (5 bases). The CDR3 is 15 residues long. V lost 0 bases, J lost 6 bases, and 12 bases lay in between. The germline V gene encodes CDR1 SNHLY and CDR2 FYNNEI. CDR3 amino acids: CASSEALGSVNEQFF. The CDR3, as DNA: TGTGCCAGCAGTGAAGCGCTTGGTAGCGTCAATGAGCAGTTCTTC. Supplemented by reference TRBV2 and TRBJ2-1, the full variable domain reads EPEVTQTPSHQVTQMGQEVILRCVPISNHLYFYWYRQILGQKVEFLVSFYNNEISEKSEIFDDQFSVERPDGSNFTLKIRSTKLEDSAMYFCASSEALGSVNEQFFGPGTRLTVL.

The chain links TRBV11-3 to TRBJ2-5; D perhaps matches TRBD2 (6 bases). In germline, CDR1 is SGHNT, CDR2 YENEEA. Deletions cut 5 bases from V and 5 bases from J, with 15 bases between. This CDR3 has 14 amino acids. The CDR3 nucleotides read TGTGCCAGCAGCCTCCGCGGGAAAAGGGAGACCCAGTACTTC. This translates into CASSLRGKRETQYF.

The V and J genes are TRBV7-2 and TRBJ1-2; TRBD1 aligns across 7 bases. The germline V gene has CDR1 SGHTA and CDR2 FQGNSA. V lost 7 bases, J lost 5 bases, and 10 bases stayed unmatched. The CDR3 is made up of 14 amino acids. This CDR3 reads CASTPGGGEYGYTF. In DNA form, the CDR3 reads TGTGCCAGCACCCCCGGAGGGGGCGAGTATGGCTACACCTTC.

As for this clone: One end of the junction does not line up with germline, which may come from a read error. This chain joins TRBV28 and TRBJ2-5; D is uncertain. Germline-derived CDR1 and CDR2 are MDHEN and SYDVKM. The CDR3 covers 12 residues. CDR3 amino acids: CAIQINSQALHF. CDR3 DNA: TGTGCCATTCAAATCAACTCCCAGGCACTTCACTTC.

The rearrangement joins TRBV5-1 to TRBJ2-7; TRBD2 matches 9 bases. The CDR3 runs 14 residues. From germline, CDR1 is SGHRS and CDR2 YFSETQ. Trimming removed 2 bases from V and 3 bases from J; junction bases left unmatched: 3. As DNA, the CDR3 is TGCGCCAGCAGCTTAATGCGGGGGGGCTACGAGCAGTACTTC. Amino acid sequence: CASSLMRGGYEQYF.

This chain uses TRBV6-5 with TRBJ1-1; TRBD1 agrees at 7 bases. Germline V gene sequence: CDR1 MNHEY, CDR2 SVGAGI. This CDR3 has 14 amino acids. V lost 1 base, J lost 5 bases, and 4 bases stayed unmatched. The CDR3 nucleotides read TGTGCCAGCAGTTACTTAGGGGGCGATACTGAAGCTTTCTTT. Translating it yields CASSYLGGDTEAFF.

This chain uses TRBV7-9 with TRBJ2-5, with 10 bases fitting TRBD1. The CDR3 is 14 residues long. The J segment lost 3 bases and the V segment lost 11 bases, leaving 9 bases of the junction unmatched. CDR1 is SEHNR, CDR2 FQNEAQ, per germline (reference sequence). CDR3 region: CAVDRGLGEETQYF. In nucleotides, the CDR3 is TGTGCCGTAGACAGGGGGCTCGGTGAAGAGACCCAGTACTTC.

This rearrangement joins TRBV9 to TRBJ2-3; 7 bases map to TRBD1. CDR1 and CDR2 from the germline V gene are SGDLS and YYNGEE. CDR3 size: 15 residues. The V segment lost 3 bases and the J segment 2 bases; nucleotides outside the gene matches: 6. The CDR3 spells CASSDIQGFTDTQYF. DNA of the CDR3: TGTGCCAGCAGCGATATACAGGGGTTCACAGATACGCAGTATTTT.

The chain combines TRBV19 with TRBJ1-1; D gene unclear. V was cut by 3 bases and J by 4 bases, with 9 bases left in between. Germline V lookup: CDR1 LNHDA, CDR2 SQIVND (reference sequence). CDR3 length: 13 amino acids. This CDR3 is CASSINTFTEAFF. DNA of the CDR3: TGTGCCAGTAGTATTAACACATTCACTGAAGCTTTCTTT.

The rearrangement joins TRBV5-1 to TRBJ1-1; D ambiguous. Germline CDR1 is SGHRS and CDR2 is YFSETQ. Trimming removed 4 bases at V and 3 bases at J, with 13 bases between. This CDR3 is 14 amino acids long. CDR3 nucleotide sequence: TGCGCCAGCAGCCGCGGGTTTGCGGACACTGAAGCTTTCTTT. Amino acid sequence: CASSRGFADTEAFF.

This rearrangement joins TRBV7-9 to TRBJ1-3; 9 bases fit TRBD1. This CDR3 spans 16 amino acids. V shed 4 bases and J 1 base; nucleotides not matched to a gene: 5. Looked up from germline, CDR1 is SEHNR and CDR2 is FQNEAQ (reference sequence). The CDR3 loop reads CASSWLGTGSGNTIYF. The CDR3 DNA sequence: TGTGCCAGCAGCTGGTTGGGGACAGGGTCTGGAAACACCATATATTTT.

This rearrangement joins TRBV5-1 to TRBJ2-2, with 10 bases fitting TRBD1. From germline, CDR1 is SGHRS and CDR2 YFSETQ. Trimming removed 6 bases from V and 4 bases from J; junction bases left unmatched: 9. The CDR3 runs 16 residues. The CDR3 DNA is TGCGCCAGCACCCCCGAGGGACAGGGGTCCACCGGGGAGCTGTTTTTT. As protein: CASTPEGQGSTGELFF.

This chain joins TRBV9 and TRBJ2-2; 7 nucleotides agree with TRBD1. V lost 3 bases to trimming and J lost 4 bases; unmatched junction nucleotides: 15. Germline V gene lookup returns CDR1 SGDLS and CDR2 YYNGEE. CDR3 length: 18 residues. The CDR3 here is CASSETPLGTATTGELFF. The CDR3 DNA reads as TGTGCCAGCAGCGAAACTCCCCTCGGGACAGCGACCACCGGGGAGCTGTTTTTT.

The V and J genes are TRBV6-4 and TRBJ2-1; 8 nucleotides align to TRBD2. The junction had 7 bases not matched to a gene; V was cut back by 3 bases and J by 9 bases. The CDR3 has 14 amino acids. Germline V gives CDR1 MRHNA, CDR2 SNTAGT. The CDR3 is CASSDGGGSLEQFF. The CDR3 DNA reads as TGTGCCAGCAGTGATGGCGGGGGGTCCCTTGAGCAGTTCTTC.